These T cell receptor beta chains were read from a single sample in a study of CD4+ T cells in melanoma. TCRdb keeps only in-frame clones here, not all; method: immunoSEQ multiplex PCR. The table lists 52,000 or so clones, over 60% of them singletons. Material: tumor tissue. These receptors were taken from a human donor with melanoma. The CDR3 runs from the conserved cysteine through the conserved F or W. Only some rows state a clone size, as once, few, many or a class for expanded clones.

cdr3_length clone_size v_call cdr3_aa
17 NA TRBV29-1 CSVEDGATGDLGYGYTF
13 NA TRBV6-1 CASSDTSYNEQFF
12 NA TRBV30 CAWTGSQETQYF
13 NA TRBV7-7 CASSPGLSYEQYF
20 once TRBV7-8 CASSLAGSGTWGDSNQPQHF
13 NA TRBV5-6 CASSQDREQPQHF
15 NA TRBV5-6 CASSLGGLTTDTQYF
17 NA TRBV4-1 CASSQDRSQGNTGELFF
17 NA TRBV19 CASSMEGRGLAKNIQYF
13 NA TRBV7-9 CASSLAATYEQYF
15 NA TRBV7-2 CASSLTGSPNEKLFF
14 NA TRBV7-3 CASSPEGRNTEAFF
14 NA TRBV7-9 CASSSSASSGELFF
15 many TRBV5-1 CASRPRTGEFSPLHF
14 NA TRBV25-1 CASSANTEIYEQYF
12 NA TRBV28 CASSLAGGAENF
15 NA TRBV5-6 CASSLAVGYKNIQYF
13 NA TRBV5-4 CASGVGGDNEQFF
12 NA TRBV19 CASSPGSYGYTF
15 NA TRBV7-9 CASSDGQGITDTQYF
15 NA TRBV7-2 CASSVTQGARSEQYF
16 few TRBV7-8 CASSIDPVSRAGELFF
18 NA TRBV27 CASMGPLTGGGLDYGYTF
17 NA TRBV4-1 CASSQSWSGGPYNEQFF
16 medium-sized TRBV10-3 CAISGATGSGNQPQHF
16 many TRBV5-6 CASSFGGLGMNTEAFF
12 NA TRBV28 CASSRSREGAFF
12 NA TRBV6-5 CASSYSTGEAFF
12 NA TRBV7-9 CASSLLGQPQHF
13 NA TRBV7-9 CASSWTDNEKLFF
15 few TRBV6-5 CASSYSLDSAYEQYF
13 NA TRBV7-6 CASSYRQTYEQYF
12 NA TRBV7-9 CASSPSNQPQHF
16 NA TRBV27 CASSRLVQGISYEQYF
13 NA TRBV30 CAWRRGSGNTIYF
13 few TRBV6-5 CASSPSVSTEQFF
13 NA TRBV7-2 CASSTGFNEKLFF
14 many TRBV9 CASSPQGRNTEAFF
13 few TRBV6-5 CASTGQLGFEQYF
15 many TRBV2 CASSAAGVLWETQYF
14 NA TRBV2 CASRSGGPTGELFF
13 once TRBV29-1 CSVVKGGNTEAFF
14 NA TRBV5-1 CASSLVAGNEKLFF
15 NA TRBV7-3 CASRLTAQTNNEQFF
14 medium-sized TRBV11-2 CASSDQGWNSPLHF